Below, 29 T cell receptor beta chains from the same sample are listed, as sequenced in a study of Ad26.COV2.S vaccination and SARS-CoV-2 variants. Treatment indicated: over 15 received Ad26.COV2.S at low or high dose, single or two shots; 5 received placebo; per-sample allocation not given. After the first vaccine or placebo injection, samples were drawn on day 63. Generated by immunoSEQ multiplex PCR, the TCRdb table keeps only in-frame clones and is missing some. The sample consists of over 450,000 clones, roughly nine tenths of them appearing once. The sample consisted of peripheral blood, taken in a trial of Ad26.COV2.S vaccine versus placebo. Receptor source: a person between 18 and 60 years old who received the Ad26.COV2.S COVID-19 vaccine or a placebo.

This clone occurred once. The chain recombines TRBV5-3 with TRBJ1-2, with D unclear. TRBV5-3 is flagged as an ORF with uncertain function. There are 14 residues in the CDR3. With 2 bases removed from V and 0 bases from J, the gap between germline ends came to 8 bases. The CDR3 nucleotides read TGTGCCAGAAGCTTCTCAGGCCCTAACTATGGCTACACCTTC. Its protein is CARSFSGPNYGYTF.

V is TRBV5-8 and J is TRBJ2-2; D call uncertain. The ends were cut back, 1 base at V and 5 bases at J, with 6 bases in the middle. The CDR3 is made up of 13 amino acids. Looked up from germline, CDR1 is SGHTS and CDR2 is YDEGEE. The CDR3 DNA follows: TGTGCCAGCAGCTTGATGGGGACCGGGGAGCTGTTTTTT. It yields the protein CASSLMGTGELFF.

The V and J genes are TRBV9 and TRBJ1-1; D gene ambiguous. Trimming removed 4 bases from V and 2 bases from J, with 9 bases in between. Germline V CDR1 and CDR2: SGDLS, YYNGEE. The length of the CDR3 is 13 residues. The CDR3 here is CASSSGSNTEAFF. The CDR3 DNA sequence: TGTGCCAGCAGCAGCGGGTCCAACACTGAAGCTTTCTTT.

J is TRBJ2-1 and V is TRBV6-6; possible D gene TRBD1, 6 bases. This CDR3 region has 14 residues. Germline values: CDR1 MNHNY, CDR2 SVGAGI (reference sequence). V lost 6 bases and J lost 8, with 17 bases in between. The CDR3 bases are TGTGCCAGCAGAGTACCGGGACATAACTATGAGCAGTTCTTC. Amino acid sequence: CASRVPGHNYEQFF.

This chain connects TRBV20-1 to TRBJ2-2; D remains ambiguous. Germline assignment: CDR1 DFQATT and CDR2 SNEGSKA (reference sequence). V was clipped by 3 bases and J by 6 bases, with 8 bases between them. The CDR3 has 12 residues. CDR3 in DNA: TGCAGTGCTAGTCTGCGGCCCGGGGAGCTGTTTTTT. Its protein is CSASLRPGELFF.

This chain links TRBV21-1 with TRBJ1-2; the table's D call of TRBD1 was not tested on the DNA. TRBV21-1 is annotated as a pseudogene. This CDR3 has 11 amino acids. CDR3 nucleotide sequence: TGTGCCAGCAGCAAAGCGGTTGGCAGGCCCTTC. Translating gives CASSKAVGRPF.

CDR3 bases: TGTGCCAGCTCACCACTCCCCCAGCTCTACGAGCAGTACTTC. It translates to CASSPLPQLYEQYF. The chain carries TRBV18 and TRBJ2-7; no clear D gene. This CDR3 is 14 amino acids long. From germline, CDR1 is KGHSH and CDR2 LQKENI. The V gene lost 1 base and the J gene lost 3 bases, with 10 bases spanning the gap.

The chain employs TRBV7-2 and TRBJ1-4; 10 nucleotides line up with TRBD1. Germline assignment: CDR1 SGHTA and CDR2 FQGNSA. CDR3 size: 14 residues. J lost 8 bases, V lost 8 bases, and 8 bases had no gene match. CDR3 coding DNA: TGTGCCAGCGGCGACAGGGGGCGCGGGGAAAAACTGTTTTTT. This encodes CASGDRGRGEKLFF.

The chain carries TRBV28 and TRBJ1-5; 8 bases map to TRBD1. This CDR3 has 15 residues. The ends lost 6 bases at V and 5 bases at J; junction bases unmatched: 9. Germline CDR1 is MDHEN and CDR2 is SYDVKM. The CDR3, as DNA: TGTGCCAGCAGCTGGACAGGGTATCTCGATCAGCCCCAGCATTTT. Protein product: CASSWTGYLDQPQHF.

V and J are TRBV30 and TRBJ2-2; unclear D gene. Germline V gene data show CDR1 as GTSNPN and CDR2 as SVGIG (reference sequence). V was shortened by 0 bases and J by 3 bases, with 5 bases between the two germline ends. This CDR3 spans 13 amino acids. CDR3 sequence (DNA): TGTGCCTGGAGTGTAACAGACACCGGGGAGCTGTTTTTT. Its protein is CAWSVTDTGELFF.

J is TRBJ1-2 and V is TRBV4-1; 10 bases line up with TRBD1. The CDR3 runs 16 residues. Germline lookup yields CDR1 MGHRA and CDR2 YSYEKL. After removal of 3 bases from V and 6 bases from J, the junction contained 10 bases not matched to a gene. This CDR3 is CASSQGSTGGFDGYTF. The CDR3 DNA reads as TGCGCCAGCAGCCAGGGTTCGACAGGGGGCTTCGATGGCTACACCTTC.

The chain is built from TRBV4-1 and TRBJ2-3, with a possible D match to TRBD2 (6 bases). With 4 bases removed from V and 2 bases from J, the gap between germline ends came to 16 bases. The CDR3 runs to 16 residues. The germline CDR1 and CDR2 sequences are MGHRA and YSYEKL. The CDR3 is CASSPPGRGTTDTQYF. As DNA, the CDR3 is TGCGCCAGCAGCCCCCCCGGCCGGGGGACCACAGATACGCAGTATTTT.

The chain has TRBV3-1 (or the pseudogene TRBV3-2) and TRBJ1-4; TRBD1 is a possible D gene (6 bases). Germline CDR1 LGHDT, CDR2 YNNKEL (reference sequence). Between the trimmed V and J ends, which lost 2 bases and 7 bases, there was a span of 8 bases. This CDR3 has 13 residues. The CDR3, as DNA: TGTGCCAGCAGCCAACCCAGGGGTGAAAAACTGTTTTTT. It codes for CASSQPRGEKLFF.

The genes are TRBV4-2 and TRBJ2-3; 7 bases are a match to TRBD1. The V segment lost 0 bases and the J segment 6 bases; nucleotides outside the gene matches: 9. The CDR3 sequence is 16 residues long. The germline V gene has CDR1 LGHNA and CDR2 YNFKEQ. The DNA of the CDR3 is TGTGCCAGCAGCCAAGAAGCAGCGGCCAGGGGGGATACGCAGTATTTT. Protein: CASSQEAAARGDTQYF.

This chain joins TRBV6-2 or TRBV6-3 and TRBJ1-2; 9 nucleotides match TRBD1. The CDR3 is 15 amino acids. Trimming removed 2 bases from V and 8 bases from J; junction bases left unmatched: 9. Germline CDR1 MNHEY, CDR2 SVGEGT. The chain's CDR3 is CASSYTPQGAKGYTF. The CDR3 region has the DNA TGTGCCAGCAGTTACACCCCACAGGGGGCAAAAGGCTACACCTTC.

V is TRBV6-5 and J is TRBJ1-2, with D possibly matching TRBD1 (5 bases). CDR1 is MNHEY, CDR2 SVGAGI, per germline. V was trimmed by 8 bases and J by 3 bases, leaving 16 bases between them. The CDR3 is 14 residues long. The CDR3 reads CASENWGNDYGYTF. The CDR3, as DNA: TGTGCCAGCGAGAATTGGGGGAACGACTATGGCTACACCTTC.

This chain links TRBV11-2 with TRBJ1-4; possibly TRBD1 for D (5 bases). Germline V CDR1 and CDR2: SGHAT, FQNNGV. This CDR3 contains 14 residues. The V end lost 1 base, the J end lost 7 bases, and 10 bases lay between the germline ends. CDR3 amino acids: CASSLGGDFEKLFF. In DNA, the CDR3 is TGTGCCAGCAGCTTAGGGGGCGACTTTGAAAAACTGTTTTTT.

The gene calls are TRBV2 and TRBJ1-5, with 8 positions matching TRBD1. CDR3 length: 15 residues. Germline trimming cut 6 bases from V and 2 bases from J; bases unmatched to any gene: 6. Germline CDR1 is SNHLY and CDR2 is FYNNEI. In DNA form, the CDR3 reads TGTGCCAGCAGCATGACAGGGGTTGGCAATCAGCCCCAGCATTTT. Translated, it gives CASSMTGVGNQPQHF.

The chain recombines TRBV30 with TRBJ1-4; the D gene is possibly TRBD1 (5 bases). This CDR3 spans 14 amino acids. CDR1 and CDR2 from the germline V gene are GTSNPN and SVGIG (reference sequence). Trimming stripped 4 bases from V and 5 bases from J, with 14 bases between. Written as DNA, the CDR3 is TGTGCCTGGACGGGGGGTGGTGGAAATGAAAAACTGTTTTTT. This encodes CAWTGGGGNEKLFF.

The rearrangement uses TRBV4-1 and TRBJ2-5; maybe TRBD1 (8 bases). There are 16 residues in the CDR3. V was cut by 0 bases and J by 5 bases, with 16 bases left in between. The germline gives CDR1 MGHRA, CDR2 YSYEKL. CDR3 coding DNA: TGCGCCAGCAGCCAAGAGCCCCCACAGGGGGGGGAGACCCAGTACTTC. Protein sequence: CASSQEPPQGGETQYF.

The chain has TRBV18 and TRBJ1-2; no clear D gene. Germline CDR1 reads KGHSH; CDR2 reads LQKENI. The CDR3 extends over 14 amino acids. V was clipped by 6 bases and J by 0 bases, with 11 bases between them. CDR3 in DNA: TGTGCCAGCTCCAAGGACGGTTCTAACTATGGCTACACCTTC. Amino acids: CASSKDGSNYGYTF.

The chain recombines TRBV6-5 with TRBJ1-5; weak D call: TRBD1 (5 bases). Trimming took 7 bases from V and 1 from J, leaving 14 bases between them. CDR1 is MNHEY and CDR2 is SVGAGI in the germline V gene. The CDR3 contains 15 residues. CDR3 amino acids: CASTLGGRSNQPQHF. For the CDR3, the DNA is TGTGCCAGCACCTTGGGGGGGAGAAGCAATCAGCCCCAGCATTTT.

J is TRBJ2-1 and V is TRBV28; D uncertain. The CDR3 totals 8 residues. The V end was cut by 11 bases, the J end by 12 bases, with 8 bases between. Germline-derived CDR1 and CDR2 are MDHEN and SYDVKM. The CDR3 bases are TGTGCCGCAGGTAGGCAGTTCTTC. Its protein is CAAGRQFF.

With respect to this clone: Within the sample, other DNA sequences also encode this same CDR3. The chain carries TRBV6-5 and TRBJ1-5; no clear D gene. CDR1 MNHEY and CDR2 SVGAGI come from the germline V gene. The CDR3 consists of 14 residues. The V gene lost 6 bases and the J gene lost 1 base, with 10 bases spanning the gap. For the CDR3, the DNA is TGTGCCAGCAGCCGCGGAGGCAGCAATCAGCCCCAGCATTTT. Its translation is CASSRGGSNQPQHF.

The rearrangement links TRBV2 to TRBJ2-5; TRBD2 agrees at 10 bases. V shed 6 bases and J 5 bases; nucleotides not matched to a gene: 6. Per germline, CDR1 SNHLY and CDR2 FYNNEI. CDR3 size: 14 residues. The CDR3 region has the DNA TGTGCCAGCAGCGGAGCGGGGGGGCGCGAGACCCAGTACTTC. This translates into CASSGAGGRETQYF. Supplemented by reference TRBV2 and TRBJ2-5, the full variable domain reads EPEVTQTPSHQVTQMGQEVILRCVPISNHLYFYWYRQILGQKVEFLVSFYNNEISEKSEIFDDQFSVERPDGSNFTLKIRSTKLEDSAMYFCASSGAGGRETQYFGPGTRLLVL.

This clone was seen a few times. Here the CDR3 DNA reads TGTGCCAGCAGCCAAGGGGACAGAGCTGGAAACACCATATATTTT. This codes for CASSQGDRAGNTIYF. The V call is TRBV3-1 (or the pseudogene TRBV3-2), the J call TRBJ1-3; 7 bases are shared with TRBD1. With V trimmed by 1 base and J by 2 bases, 2 bases remained unmatched. CDR3 length: 15 residues. Germline CDR1 LGHDT, CDR2 YNNKEL (reference sequence).

The chain is built from TRBV2 and TRBJ2-2; D gene uncertain. Per germline, CDR1 SNHLY and CDR2 FYNNEI. This CDR3 is built from 13 residues. V lost 8 bases and J 6 bases, leaving 13 bases between the germline ends. The CDR3: CASERLGSGELFF. DNA of the CDR3: TGTGCCAGCGAAAGGTTAGGGTCCGGGGAGCTGTTTTTT.

V gene TRBV6-5 combines with J gene TRBJ2-7, with a weak D call TRBD1 (5 bases). V lost 6 bases to trimming and J lost 4 bases, with 13 bases between them. Per germline, CDR1 MNHEY and CDR2 SVGAGI. The CDR3 loop spans 13 amino acids. The CDR3 sequence: CASSGFRGYEQYF. For the CDR3, the DNA is TGTGCCAGCAGCGGATTTAGGGGATACGAGCAGTACTTC.

The chain combines TRBV5-5 with TRBJ2-5; 12 nucleotides match TRBD2. In germline, CDR1 is SGHKS, CDR2 YYEKEE (reference sequence). This CDR3 is built from 15 residues. J lost 3 bases, V lost 3 bases, and 3 bases had no gene match. Here the CDR3 DNA reads TGTGCCAGCAGCTGGGGACTAGCGGGTAAAGAGACCCAGTACTTC. Protein: CASSWGLAGKETQYF. Full variable domain (rest looked up from reference TRBV5-5 and TRBJ2-5): DAGVTQSPTHLIKTRGQQVTLRCSPISGHKSVSWYQQVLGQGPQFIFQYYEKEERGRGNFPDRFSARQFPNYSSELNVNALLLGDSALYLCASSWGLAGKETQYFGPGTRLLVL.